The clone carrying this T cell receptor (beta chain) was found a few times. Its antigen is currently unknown. These data come from a study of response to subunit inactivated influenza vaccine. Study findings and constraints: Authors suggested seasonal influenza vaccinations each recruit few new T cells.

TCRdb processed the RT-PCR reads anew with MiXCR; each CDR3 protein has one entry. Of about 500,000 distinct CDR3 sequences listed, approximately 7.3% were seen once; the top ten hold about 12%. This clonotype originated in a man aged 50-75 years who received an inactivated influenza vaccine. Specimen: PBMCs from blood, collected roughly 24 months after vaccination.

The chain's CDR3 is CASSQAPWYEQFF. CDR3 nucleotide sequence: TGCGCCAGCAGCCAAGCACCCTGGTATGAGCAGTTCTTC. V is TRBV4-1 and J is TRBJ2-1; D remains ambiguous. The germline gives CDR1 MGHRA, CDR2 YSYEKL. V was trimmed by 1 base and J by 8 bases, leaving 9 bases between them. The CDR3 runs to 13 residues.